One and the same sample provided the 32 T cell receptor beta chains below, sequenced in a study of T cell repertoires in cytomegalovirus infection. TCRdb itself ran the reads through MiXCR, one entry per CDR3 protein. Of 200,000 to 300,000 distinct CDR3 sequences in the sample, roughly 13% were seen once. Input material: PBMCs. The receptor set was obtained from a human donor in good health (CMV status not recorded). Some clones in this sample may be carry-over from other donors' samples.

V gene TRBV4-3 combines with J gene TRBJ2-5; D remains unclear. The CDR3 is 14 amino acids. From germline, CDR1 is LGHNA and CDR2 YSLEER. Trimming took 0 bases from V and 2 from J, leaving 7 bases between them. CDR3 nucleotide sequence: TGCGCCAGCAGCCAAGAGATACGTCAAGAGACCCAGTACTTC. It is translated as CASSQEIRQETQYF.

V is TRBV28 and J is TRBJ2-7; TRBD1 matches 9 bases. Germline V CDR1 and CDR2: MDHEN, SYDVKM. The CDR3 sequence is 16 residues long. Unmatched junction bases numbered 11, after V lost 5 bases and J lost 3 bases. The CDR3 region has the DNA TGTGCCAGCAGTACACCGGGACAGGGCTTCTTCTACGAGCAGTACTTC. Translating it yields CASSTPGQGFFYEQYF.

This clonotype was counted many times. J is TRBJ2-5 and V is TRBV20-1, with D perhaps matching TRBD1 or TRBD2 (6 bases each). The CDR3 totals 14 residues. V gave up 0 bases and J gave up 5 bases, with 13 bases separating them. The germline V gene encodes CDR1 DFQATT and CDR2 SNEGSKA (reference sequence). The chain's CDR3 is CSARDSRGGETQYF. For the CDR3, the DNA is TGCAGTGCTAGAGATTCCAGGGGAGGCGAGACCCAGTACTTC.

This clonotype was detected ten times or more. The chain uses TRBV7-3 and TRBJ1-1; TRBD1 matches 8 bases. The CDR3 is 14 residues long. Per the germline V gene, CDR1 is SGHTA and CDR2 is FQGTGA. V lost 4 bases to trimming and J lost 4 bases; unmatched junction nucleotides: 5. The CDR3 DNA sequence: TGTGCCAGCAGCTCCTCAGGGGGCCGCACTGAAGCTTTCTTT. Translation gives CASSSSGGRTEAFF.

This clonotype has more than one count but fewer than ten. The rearrangement joins TRBV2 to TRBJ2-7; D is ambiguous. Germline assignment: CDR1 SNHLY and CDR2 FYNNEI. The CDR3 covers 10 residues. V shed 10 bases and J shed 4 bases, with 8 bases lying between them. DNA for the CDR3: TGTGCCACCCCCGAGTACGAGCAGTACTTC. Translating it yields CATPEYEQYF.

This clonotype was observed a few times. The chain recombines TRBV6-2 or TRBV6-3 with TRBJ1-1, with D tentatively TRBD1 (6 bases). The germline V gene encodes CDR1 MNHEY and CDR2 SVGEGT. V gave up 6 bases and J gave up 5 bases, with 10 bases separating them. The CDR3 is made up of 12 amino acids. CDR3 in amino acids: CASRPGETEAFF. CDR3 DNA: TGTGCCAGCAGACCAGGGGAAACTGAAGCTTTCTTT.

The CDR3 loop is CAASRGVQETQYF. CDR3 in DNA: TGTGCCGCTTCGCGGGGTGTCCAAGAGACCCAGTACTTC. This sequence joins TRBV10-3 and TRBJ2-5; the D gene is possibly TRBD2 (6 bases). Germline lookup yields CDR1 ENHRY and CDR2 SYGVKD. This CDR3 is 13 amino acids long. V gave up 11 bases and J gave up 1 base, with 14 bases separating them.

This clonotype was detected many times. CDR3 sequence reads: CASSLDMSDRTYSYEQYF. The DNA of the CDR3 is TGTGCCAGCAGCTTAGACATGAGCGACAGGACTTACTCCTACGAGCAGTACTTC. The J gene is TRBJ2-7, the V gene TRBV7-2, with TRBD1 as a possible D gene (6 bases). The germline CDR1 and CDR2 sequences are SGHTA and FQGNSA. Trimming stripped 1 base from V and 0 bases from J, with 19 bases between. CDR3 length: 18 amino acids.

This clonotype is a singleton in its sample. A much larger clone lies a single base off, so this may be a read error. V and J are TRBV7-2 and TRBJ1-3, with TRBD1 as a possible D gene (5 bases). This CDR3 region has 15 residues. Germline assignment: CDR1 SGHTA and CDR2 FQGNSA. CDR3 DNA: TGTGCCAGCAGCCATTTTCAGGGTTTTGGAAACACCAAATATTTT. This encodes CASSHFQGFGNTKYF. Supplemented by reference TRBV7-2 and TRBJ1-3, the full variable domain reads GAGVSQSPSNKVTEKGKDVELRCDPISGHTALYWYRQSLGQGLEFLIYFQGNSAPDKSGLPSDRFSAERTGGSVSTLTIQRTQQEDSAVYLCASSHFQGFGNTKYFGEGSWLTVV.

This sequence joins TRBV20-1 and TRBJ1-1; TRBD1 agrees at 7 bases. The CDR3 has 12 residues. Trimming took 5 bases from V and 5 from J; bases not matched to a gene: 5. Looked up from germline, CDR1 is DFQATT and CDR2 is SNEGSKA (reference sequence). The CDR3 DNA is TGCAGTGCTCAGACAGGGACGACTGAAGCTTTCTTT. Translated: CSAQTGTTEAFF.

This clonotype was seen repeatedly, ten times or more. V gene TRBV7-9 combines with J gene TRBJ2-4; 8 bases fit TRBD2. V was clipped by 5 bases and J by 9 bases; unmatched bases: 18. The CDR3 covers 17 residues. Germline V gene sequence: CDR1 SEHNR, CDR2 FQNEAQ (reference sequence). CDR3 in amino acids: CASSGPPPGGPNGIQYF. The CDR3 bases are TGTGCCAGCAGCGGACCCCCTCCGGGAGGGCCCAACGGCATTCAGTACTTC.

DNA for the CDR3: TGTGCCAGCAGCTTAGACGCTACAAGCTCCTACGAGCAGTACTTC. Its translation is CASSLDATSSYEQYF. This sequence joins TRBV7-2 and TRBJ2-7; no clear D gene. The germline V gene encodes CDR1 SGHTA and CDR2 FQGNSA. The CDR3 covers 15 residues. V was trimmed by 1 base and J by 0 bases, leaving 10 bases between them.

The table lists this clonotype with many counts. The genes are TRBV11-3 and TRBJ2-6; D call uncertain. The CDR3 is 15 residues long. The V end lost 6 bases, the J end lost 0 bases, and 9 bases lay between the germline ends. Germline lookup yields CDR1 SGHNT and CDR2 YENEEA. As DNA, the CDR3 is TGTGCCAGCAGTCTTACGGGCTCTGGGGCCAACGTCCTGACTTTC. It yields the protein CASSLTGSGANVLTF.

The rearrangement uses TRBV6-1 and TRBJ1-5; TRBD1 matches at 8 bases. Looked up from germline, CDR1 is MNHNS and CDR2 is SASEGT. CDR3 size: 14 residues. With 6 bases clipped from V and 6 bases from J, the junction kept 7 bases outside the gene matches. In DNA form, the CDR3 reads TGTGCCAGCAGGCAGGGGGCGGGCGGTCAGCCCCAGCATTTT. The encoded protein is CASRQGAGGQPQHF.

This clonotype was detected a few times. CDR3 coding DNA: TGCGCCAGCAGCTTGGAGGGTCTAGCCAAAAACATTCAGTACTTC. Amino acid sequence: CASSLEGLAKNIQYF. The chain has TRBV5-1 and TRBJ2-4; no clear D. The V and J ends lost 0 bases and 0 bases respectively, with 7 bases between them. From germline, CDR1 is SGHRS and CDR2 YFSETQ. This CDR3 is built from 15 residues. Using reference TRBV5-1 and TRBJ2-4 for the parts outside the CDR3, the full variable domain is KAGVTQTPRYLIKTRGQQVTLSCSPISGHRSVSWYQQTPGQGLQFLFEYFSETQRNKGNFPGRFSGRQFSNSRSEMNVSTLELGDSALYLCASSLEGLAKNIQYFGAGTRLSVL.

A few counts support this clonotype. The V call is TRBV20-1, the J call TRBJ1-6; 7 nucleotides align to TRBD1. The CDR3 loop spans 12 amino acids. Per germline, CDR1 DFQATT and CDR2 SNEGSKA (reference sequence). V lost 4 bases, J lost 7 bases, and 1 base stayed unmatched. The CDR3 DNA follows: TGCAGTGCTAAAGGGGGCAATTCACCCCTCCACTTT. Its translation: CSAKGGNSPLHF.

Only a few counts were recorded for this clonotype. This chain links TRBV4-1 with TRBJ2-7, with D possibly TRBD2 on 5 matching bases. There are 17 residues in the CDR3. Trimming took 0 bases from V and 0 from J, leaving 15 bases between them. Per the germline V gene, CDR1 is MGHRA and CDR2 is YSYEKL. The CDR3 DNA follows: TGCGCCAGCAGCCAAGAGAGGGAGACGGGAAGCTCCTACGAGCAGTACTTC. It encodes CASSQERETGSSYEQYF.

This chain links TRBV7-2 with TRBJ2-7, with TRBD1 matching 12 bases. Germline-derived CDR1 and CDR2 are SGHTA and FQGNSA. This CDR3 is 16 amino acids long. The V segment lost 2 bases and the J segment 6 bases; nucleotides outside the gene matches: 8. CDR3 sequence (DNA): TGTGCCAGCAGCTTACTCCCGGGACAGGGGGCTTTCGAGCAGTACTTC. Its translation: CASSLLPGQGAFEQYF.

In this sample, this clonotype turned up a few times. The genes are TRBV7-9 and TRBJ2-2; D gene unclear. The CDR3 covers 13 residues. Between the trimmed V and J ends, which lost 8 bases and 7 bases, there was a span of 14 bases. The germline CDR1 and CDR2 sequences are SEHNR and FQNEAQ (reference sequence). CDR3 region: CASLPGPRGELFF. CDR3 sequence (DNA): TGTGCCAGCCTCCCCGGGCCCCGCGGGGAGCTGTTTTTT.

V usage is TRBV10-3 and J usage is TRBJ1-1; possible D gene TRBD1, 5 bases. CDR3 length: 15 amino acids. Trimming stripped 3 bases from V and 1 base from J, with 12 bases between. Germline values: CDR1 ENHRY, CDR2 SYGVKD. The CDR3 spells CAISEPSDRNTEAFF. The CDR3 DNA reads TGTGCCATCAGTGAACCCTCTGACAGGAACACTGAAGCTTTCTTT.

The CDR3 spells CASSPRGTDYGYTF. CDR3 sequence (DNA): TGTGCCAGCAGCCCCCGGGGGACGGACTATGGCTACACCTTC. The chain joins TRBV3-1 to TRBJ1-2; weak D call: TRBD1 (5 bases). This CDR3 is built from 14 residues. The V and J ends lost 4 bases and 3 bases respectively, with 12 bases between them. Germline V gives CDR1 LGHDT, CDR2 YNNKEL (reference sequence).

In its sample, this clonotype was seen many times. This chain connects TRBV18 to TRBJ1-1, with TRBD1 matching 7 bases. Germline values: CDR1 KGHSH, CDR2 LQKENI. Germline trimming cut 4 bases from V and 6 bases from J; bases unmatched to any gene: 20. CDR3 length: 18 residues. The CDR3 DNA reads TGTGCCAGCTCACTTAACAACCAACCCAGGGGGAACGACGCTGAAGCTTTCTTT. Amino acids: CASSLNNQPRGNDAEAFF.

The sample holds a few counts of this clonotype. The chain recombines TRBV28 with TRBJ2-2; 11 bases agree with TRBD2. The CDR3 loop spans 15 amino acids. After removal of 6 bases from V and 3 bases from J, the junction contained 3 bases not matched to a gene. CDR1 MDHEN and CDR2 SYDVKM come from the germline V gene. The CDR3 protein is CASRLAGVYTGELFF. The DNA for the CDR3 is TGTGCCAGCAGACTAGCGGGAGTTTACACCGGGGAGCTGTTTTTT. Combining the CDR3 with reference TRBV28 and TRBJ2-2 gives the whole variable domain DVKVTQSSRYLVKRTGEKVFLECVQDMDHENMFWYRQDPGLGLRLIYFSYDVKMKEKGDIPEGYSVSREKKERFSLILESASTNQTSMYLCASRLAGVYTGELFFGEGSRLTVL.

This clonotype was observed at least ten times. The gene calls are TRBV27 and TRBJ2-1, with TRBD2 identical over 15 bases. This CDR3 is 15 amino acids long. Trimming cost V 6 bases and J 7 bases; bases outside gene matches: 4. Germline CDR1 MNHEY, CDR2 SMNVEV (reference sequence). CDR3 sequence: CASSPGTSGGNEQFF. In DNA form, the CDR3 reads TGTGCCAGCAGCCCCGGGACTAGCGGGGGGAATGAGCAGTTCTTC.

This clonotype was observed at least ten times. This chain connects TRBV12-3 or TRBV12-4 to TRBJ2-7; D call uncertain. V was trimmed by 3 bases and J by 2 bases, leaving 8 bases between them. The CDR3 loop spans 13 amino acids. CDR3 loop: CASSFRPPYEQYF. The CDR3 DNA reads TGTGCCAGCAGTTTTAGACCACCCTACGAGCAGTACTTC.

This clonotype was recorded many times. The rearrangement links TRBV11-3 to TRBJ2-7; TRBD2 agrees at 7 bases. Germline trimming cut 3 bases from V and 3 bases from J; bases unmatched to any gene: 8. The CDR3 has 15 amino acids. CDR1 and CDR2 from the germline V gene are SGHNT and YENEEA. The CDR3 loop is CASSFGSGVFYEQYF. For the CDR3, the DNA is TGTGCCAGCAGCTTTGGAAGCGGGGTCTTCTACGAGCAGTACTTC. The full variable domain, its missing parts supplied by reference TRBV11-3 and TRBJ2-7, is EAGVVQSPRYKIIEKKQPVAFWCNPISGHNTLYWYLQNLGQGPELLIRYENEEAVDDSQLPKDRFSAERLKGVDSTLKIQPAELGDSAVYLCASSFGSGVFYEQYFGPGTRLTVT.

This clonotype occurred many times. The chain couples TRBV7-9 to TRBJ1-1; D is possibly TRBD1 (6 bases). The germline CDR1 and CDR2 sequences are SEHNR and FQNEAQ (reference sequence). Trimming took 5 bases from V and 1 from J, leaving 11 bases between them. This CDR3 is built from 14 residues. The CDR3 sequence is CASSGLGQNTEAFF. The CDR3 DNA follows: TGTGCCAGCAGCGGTTTGGGACAGAACACTGAAGCTTTCTTT.

This clonotype was seen a handful of times. The rearrangement uses TRBV6-1 and TRBJ1-6; D remains unclear. The CDR3 is made up of 15 amino acids. The germline V gene encodes CDR1 MNHNS and CDR2 SASEGT. Trimming shortened V by 4 bases and J by 3 bases, and 10 bases separated the two germline ends. The CDR3 sequence is CASSGTDGYNSPLHF. The CDR3 DNA is TGTGCCAGCAGTGGAACGGACGGCTATAATTCACCCCTCCACTTT.

Only a few counts were recorded for this clonotype. The CDR3 region has the DNA TGTGCCAGCAGCCTAACGGATGAGCAGTTCTTC. Amino acids: CASSLTDEQFF. The gene calls are TRBV12-3 or TRBV12-4 and TRBJ2-1; D remains unclear. The CDR3 length is 11 residues. The V end lost 6 bases, the J end lost 8 bases, and 8 bases lay between the germline ends.

The chain links TRBV10-1 to TRBJ2-1; 7 bases match TRBD2. The CDR3 totals 16 residues. J was trimmed by 5 bases and V by 2 bases; bases with no gene match: 9. Per the germline V gene, CDR1 is WNHNN and CDR2 is SYGVQD (reference sequence). The CDR3 DNA reads as TGCGCCAGCAGTGAGGGGGGAGGGGAACTGGACAATGAGCAGTTCTTC. Translated, it gives CASSEGGGELDNEQFF.

This clonotype was seen ten or more times. The rearrangement joins TRBV7-6 to TRBJ2-1; D not resolved. Looked up from germline, CDR1 is SGHVS and CDR2 is FNYEAQ. This CDR3 has 14 amino acids. Deletions cut 2 bases from V and 5 bases from J, with 10 bases between. DNA for the CDR3: TGTGCCAGCAGCTTATTTGCGGTCAACAATGAGCAGTTCTTC. This translates into CASSLFAVNNEQFF. The whole variable domain, remainder taken from reference TRBV7-6 and TRBJ2-1, is GAGVSQSPRYKVTKRGQDVALRCDPISGHVSLYWYRQALGQGPEFLTYFNYEAQQDKSGLPNDRFSAERPEGSISTLTIQRTEQRDSAMYRCASSLFAVNNEQFFGPGTRLTVL.

This clonotype was seen at least ten times. The genes are TRBV11-2 and TRBJ1-1; no firm D call. Germline lookup yields CDR1 SGHAT and CDR2 FQNNGV. The germline V and J ends were trimmed by 5 bases and 4 bases, with 14 bases remaining between them. This CDR3 comprises 14 residues. The CDR3 DNA follows: TGTGCCAGCAGCAACACACTGAAGAGCACTGAAGCTTTCTTT. Amino acids: CASSNTLKSTEAFF.